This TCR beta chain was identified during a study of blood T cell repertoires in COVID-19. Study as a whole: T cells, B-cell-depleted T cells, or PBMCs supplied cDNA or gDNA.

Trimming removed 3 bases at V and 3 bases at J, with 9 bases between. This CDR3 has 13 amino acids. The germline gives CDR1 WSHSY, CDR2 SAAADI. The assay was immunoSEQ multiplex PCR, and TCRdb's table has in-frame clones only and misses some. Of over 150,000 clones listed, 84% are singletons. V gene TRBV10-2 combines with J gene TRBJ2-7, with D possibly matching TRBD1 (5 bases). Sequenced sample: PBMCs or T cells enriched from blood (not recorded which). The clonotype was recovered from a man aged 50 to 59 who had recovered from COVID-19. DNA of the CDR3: TGCGCCAGCAGTGAAGGGGCAGGCTACGAGCAGTACTTC. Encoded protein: CASSEGAGYEQYF.